This T cell receptor (beta chain) was sequenced during a study of shared clonotypes between healthy human individuals. Overall study context: Each donor had three CD4 naive, three CD4 memory, two CD8 naive and one CD8 memory plate.

The study's findings and limits: Non-shared clonotypes showed lower generation probabilities than clonotypes common to all four donors.

Each sorted subset replicate got 200 ng genomic DNA, roughly 27,000 genomes. Sequencing used immunoSEQ multiplex PCR; TCRdb keeps in-frame clones, though not all of them. Of some 1 million clones in the sample, 60% to 80% are singletons; the top ten hold about 1.5%. CDR3 length equals 16 residues. Germline V gene data show CDR1 as KGHSH and CDR2 as LQKENI. V shed 2 bases and J 3 bases; nucleotides not matched to a gene: 8. This clone has a handful of counts. Its specificity is not known. Negatively enriched CD4+ T cells were divided by CD45RA into naive and memory. The receptor was isolated from a man younger than 35 in good health. This chain uses TRBV18 with TRBJ2-3, with 7 positions matching TRBD2. Sequenced sample: memory CD4+ T cells sorted from blood. The subset: CD45RA-negative fraction. DNA of the CDR3: TGTGCCAGCTCACCAGGGTCGGAGCGGGGTACAGATACGCAGTATTTT. Translated: CASSPGSERGTDTQYF.